This passage covers 17 T cell receptor beta chains from one sample sequenced in a study of T cell repertoires in cytomegalovirus infection. TCRdb re-derived calls from the reads in MiXCR, one entry per CDR3 protein. The sample has a few hundred thousand distinct CDR3 sequences, roughly 29% seen once; the top ten hold less than 15%. The material sequenced was PBMCs. The source of these receptors is a human donor in good health (CMV status not recorded). Some clones in this sample may be carry-over from other donors' samples.

This clonotype was detected only a few times. This sequence joins TRBV19 and TRBJ2-1; D may be TRBD2 (6 bases). The CDR3 is made up of 15 amino acids. Germline assignment: CDR1 LNHDA and CDR2 SQIVND (reference sequence). Between the trimmed V and J ends, which lost 3 bases and 2 bases, there was a span of 11 bases. The DNA for the CDR3 is TGTGCCAGTAGTATTGCGCTAGCGCCCTACAATGAGCAGTTCTTC. Its translation: CASSIALAPYNEQFF. Full variable domain (rest looked up from reference TRBV19 and TRBJ2-1): DGGITQSPKYLFRKEGQNVTLSCEQNLNHDAMYWYRQDPGQGLRLIYYSQIVNDFQKGDIAEGYSVSREKKESFPLTVTSAQKNPTAFYLCASSIALAPYNEQFFGPGTRLTVL.

This clonotype occurred many times. This chain joins TRBV5-4 and TRBJ2-7; tentatively, D is TRBD1 (6 bases). This CDR3 region has 13 residues. The germline V gene encodes CDR1 SGHNT and CDR2 YYREEE (reference sequence). V was shortened by 5 bases and J by 0 bases, with 9 bases between the two germline ends. The CDR3 is CASRRTDSYEQYF. The CDR3 DNA reads TGTGCCAGCAGGAGGACAGACTCCTACGAGCAGTACTTC.

The rearrangement links TRBV10-3 to TRBJ1-2; the match to TRBD1 covers 10 bases. Germline-derived CDR1 and CDR2 are ENHRY and SYGVKD. V was clipped by 2 bases and J by 6 bases; unmatched bases: 6. The CDR3 has 15 residues. The CDR3 sequence is CAISELGQGVDGYTF. The CDR3 DNA sequence: TGTGCCATCAGTGAGCTTGGACAGGGGGTTGATGGCTACACCTTC.

V is TRBV10-3 and J is TRBJ2-3, with 8 bases aligning to TRBD2. This CDR3 is 16 amino acids long. Trimming cost V 6 bases and J 4 bases; bases outside gene matches: 12. The germline V gene encodes CDR1 ENHRY and CDR2 SYGVKD. The CDR3, as DNA: TGTGCCATCAGCGCCGAATCAGCGGGAGATTCAGATACGCAGTATTTT. This sequence encodes CAISAESAGDSDTQYF.

Note on this clonotype: The junction departs from the called germline gene at one end, perhaps through a read error. V is TRBV6-5 and J is TRBJ2-1; D might be TRBD2 (5 bases). CDR1 and CDR2 (germline): MNHEY, SVGAGI. The CDR3 is made up of 16 amino acids. The CDR3 reads CASSGGLHFSHNEQFF. The CDR3 DNA follows: TGTGCCAGCAGTGGAGGACTGCACTTCTCCCACAATGAGCAGTTCTTC.

This clonotype was seen only a few times. The rearrangement uses TRBV6-6 and TRBJ2-2; D possibly corresponds to TRBD2 (5 bases). Trimming removed 5 bases from V and 10 bases from J, with 23 bases in between. The CDR3 covers 16 residues. From germline, CDR1 is MNHNY and CDR2 SVGAGI (reference sequence). CDR3: CASSDGLGPLTKELFF. CDR3 DNA sequence: TGTGCCAGCAGTGACGGCCTGGGCCCCTTGACTAAGGAGCTGTTTTTT.

This clonotype was observed a few times. J is TRBJ2-5 and V is TRBV29-1; 7 nucleotides match TRBD1. The germline gives CDR1 SQVTM, CDR2 ANQGSEA. Germline trimming cut 6 bases from V and 4 bases from J; bases unmatched to any gene: 5. This CDR3 has 12 amino acids. This chain's CDR3 is CSVYRGGETQYF. CDR3 nucleotides: TGCAGCGTCTACAGGGGTGGAGAGACCCAGTACTTC.

This clonotype was seen a few times. This rearrangement joins TRBV28 to TRBJ1-2, with D uncertain. Germline loops: CDR1 MDHEN, CDR2 SYDVKM. The V end was cut by 2 bases, the J end by 4 bases, with 14 bases between. This CDR3 contains 15 residues. CDR3 residues: CASSLIRKSSYGYTF. CDR3 in DNA: TGTGCCAGCAGTTTAATCCGGAAGTCCTCCTATGGCTACACCTTC.

This clonotype turned up a few times. This chain links TRBV7-2 with TRBJ2-4, with 9 bases lining up with TRBD2. J was trimmed by 9 bases and V by 3 bases; bases with no gene match: 6. The CDR3 has 14 residues. Looked up from germline, CDR1 is SGHTA and CDR2 is FQGNSA. CDR3 loop: CASSFGRGGGIQYF. In DNA, the CDR3 is TGTGCCAGCAGCTTTGGGCGGGGGGGGGGCATTCAGTACTTC.

The V gene is TRBV2, the J gene TRBJ2-2; 9 bases align to TRBD1. The germline CDR1 and CDR2 sequences are SNHLY and FYNNEI. V gave up 4 bases and J gave up 4 bases; unmatched junction bases: 1. CDR3 length equals 14 residues. The CDR3 nucleotides read TGTGCCAGCAGTGGGGACAGGGTCACCGGGGAGCTGTTTTTT. Translation: CASSGDRVTGELFF.

This chain links TRBV19 with TRBJ1-1; no clear D. Germline values: CDR1 LNHDA, CDR2 SQIVND (reference sequence). The CDR3 covers 14 residues. Trimming cost V 4 bases and J 3 bases, with 12 bases left between them. The CDR3 reads CASSTFGEYTEAFF. In nucleotides, the CDR3 is TGTGCCAGTAGTACCTTTGGGGAATACACTGAAGCTTTCTTT.

In this sample, this clonotype turned up a few times. The rearrangement joins TRBV20-1 to TRBJ1-1; possible D gene TRBD1, 6 bases. Trimming left V 2 bases short and J 6 bases short, with 10 bases between. The germline V gene encodes CDR1 DFQATT and CDR2 SNEGSKA (reference sequence). This CDR3 is built from 12 residues. The chain's CDR3 is CSARPGGSEAFF. The CDR3 region has the DNA TGCAGTGCTAGACCCGGGGGCTCTGAAGCTTTCTTT.

This clonotype was picked up one time. The gene calls are TRBV6-2 or TRBV6-3 and TRBJ2-3, with D tentatively TRBD2 (6 bases). The CDR3 is made up of 16 amino acids. The germline V gene encodes CDR1 MNHEY and CDR2 SVGEGT. V lost 0 bases, J lost 4 bases, and 14 bases lay in between. The CDR3 region has the DNA TGTGCCAGCAGTTACTCCCCGGGAGTAGGATCAGATACGCAGTATTTT. It specifies CASSYSPGVGSDTQYF.

This clonotype was counted only a few times. The V call is TRBV28, the J call TRBJ1-5; D is possibly TRBD1 (5 bases). The V gene's germline CDR1 is MDHEN and CDR2 SYDVKM. The CDR3 runs 15 residues. V dropped 4 bases and J dropped 6 bases, with 16 bases sitting between them. DNA of the CDR3: TGTGCCAGCAGTTCCGGGACTCCGGTGGGTCAGCCCCAGCATTTT. It yields the protein CASSSGTPVGQPQHF. Drawing the rest from reference TRBV28 and TRBJ1-5, the complete variable domain is DVKVTQSSRYLVKRTGEKVFLECVQDMDHENMFWYRQDPGLGLRLIYFSYDVKMKEKGDIPEGYSVSREKKERFSLILESASTNQTSMYLCASSSGTPVGQPQHFGDGTRLSIL.

The V call is TRBV2, the J call TRBJ2-6, with D maybe TRBD1 (6 bases). CDR3 length: 15 amino acids. V lost 6 bases, J lost 5 bases, and 14 bases lay in between. Germline lookup yields CDR1 SNHLY and CDR2 FYNNEI. In nucleotides, the CDR3 is TGTGCCAGCAGAGGGGGTATTGGTAGGGCCAACGTCCTGACTTTC. Translation: CASRGGIGRANVLTF.

V and J are TRBV7-6 and TRBJ2-3; D ambiguous. V lost 8 bases to trimming and J lost 9 bases, with 21 bases between them. The CDR3 is 14 amino acids. Germline CDR1 is SGHVS and CDR2 is FNYEAQ. The CDR3 coding sequence is TGTGCCAGCTGCCGTTCCCTGGGTGCCGGGACGCAGTATTTT. Its protein product is CASCRSLGAGTQYF.

The chain joins TRBV19 to TRBJ1-1, with D possibly being TRBD1 (6 bases). The CDR3 consists of 13 residues. Trimming removed 6 bases from V and 8 bases from J, with 16 bases in between. Germline V CDR1 and CDR2: LNHDA, SQIVND (reference sequence). CDR3 sequence reads: CASRLPGQSEAFF. The CDR3 nucleotides are TGTGCCAGTAGATTACCCGGACAGAGCGAAGCTTTCTTT.